The clone carrying this TCR beta chain was detected only once. This record comes from a study of blood T cell repertoires in COVID-19. Overall study context: Specimens from acute and convalescent COVID-19 originated in the United States, Italy and Spain. PBMCs, B-cell-depleted T cells, or T cells were the source of the cDNA or gDNA that made up the material.

The authors' processing: Amplification of reference gene primers was used by the study to estimate nucleated cell counts. TCRdb's table, derived via immunoSEQ multiplex PCR, lists solely in-frame clones and lacks some. D and trimming come from the DNA, and the V and J calls and clone size come from that table. The table shows 25,000 to 30,000 clones, with roughly 89% occurring only once. In germline, CDR1 is SGHRS, CDR2 YFSETQ. The trim removed 2 bases at V and 7 bases at J, leaving 5 bases unmatched. This CDR3 is built from 13 residues. The gene calls are TRBV5-1 and TRBJ1-2; 7 positions agree with TRBD1. The sequence was obtained from a woman between 55 and 75 years old with active COVID-19. The sample was peripheral blood. The CDR3 spells CASSFGTDLGYTF. CDR3 nucleotides: TGCGCCAGCAGCTTCGGGACAGATCTTGGCTACACCTTC.